A single T cell receptor (beta chain) is shown here with its context. The target antigen is unknown. Some clones are missing from TCRdb's copy, which holds only in-frame ones; the method was immunoSEQ multiplex PCR. This table holds about 70,000 clones, 88% found once. Germline assignment: CDR1 SEHNR and CDR2 FQNEAQ (reference sequence). The ends were cut back, 4 bases at V and 3 bases at J, with 18 bases in the middle. The CDR3 sequence is 16 residues long. The data were taken from a study of T cell responses to AZD1222 COVID-19 vaccine. Whole-study findings and limits: Repertoires in all cases were sampled only once the peak T cell response had passed. Recipients of AZD1222 seropositive at baseline numbered only six or seven. Most donors were white British, females outnumbered males, and clonal diversity was possibly underestimated. Close to half of all spike-specific TCRs reportedly target regions of the variants that are unmutated.

V is TRBV7-9 and J is TRBJ1-2, with D unresolved. The clonotype comes from an adult who received the MenACWY meningococcal vaccine as a control. Sequencing was performed on peripheral blood, taken 28 days after the second dose of the MenACWY control vaccine. CDR3 bases: TGTGCCAGCAGCTCTGGAATCCCTGATGAGGACTATGGCTACACCTTC. This translates into CASSSGIPDEDYGYTF.